This T cell receptor (beta chain) was captured by sequencing in a study of Graves' ophthalmopathy and Graves' hyperthyroidism. CDR3 length equals 12 residues. Trimming cost V 4 bases and J 8 bases, with 11 bases left between them. In germline, CDR1 is SNHLY, CDR2 FYNNEI. The authors amplified TCR beta CDR3 regions from RNA transcripts. In the first round, RT-PCR was carried out with HTBI primers, and a multiplex PCR formed the second round. TCRdb reprocessed the multiplex PCR reads via MiXCR and lists one record per CDR3 protein. The sample carries roughly 230,000 distinct CDR3 sequences, about a fifth recorded once. This clonotype came up many times.

This sequence was found in a woman aged 45-59 years with Graves' ophthalmopathy. Sequencing used peripheral blood. The gene calls are TRBV2 and TRBJ1-1; D perhaps matches TRBD1 (5 bases). The CDR3 sequence is CASSGAGREAFF. CDR3 nucleotide sequence: TGTGCCAGCAGTGGGGCAGGGAGAGAAGCTTTCTTT.